One TCR beta chain is described in this entry. The data were taken from a study of blood T cell repertoires in COVID-19. Study information: There were acute and convalescent COVID-19 samples, and they came from the United States, Italy and Spain. In each case, the material was cDNA or gDNA derived from T cells, B-cell-depleted T cells, or PBMCs.

This CDR3 has 13 residues. Germline V gives CDR1 SGHRS, CDR2 YFSETQ. V lost 6 bases to trimming and J lost 5 bases; unmatched junction nucleotides: 6. As originally analysed: Estimates of nucleated cell counts were drawn from the amplification of reference gene primers. TCRdb's table, derived via immunoSEQ multiplex PCR, lists solely in-frame clones and lacks some. V and J calls and clone size follow that table, whereas D and trimming were derived from the DNA. The data contain about 26,000 clones, approximately 90% of them seen just once; the ten biggest clones take up approximately 2.9%. The V call is TRBV5-1, the J call TRBJ2-5, with TRBD2 matching 8 bases. The source of this sequence is a human donor in a cohort sampled during active COVID-19. Sequencing was done on a sample of peripheral blood. This CDR3 is CASNREGAETQYF. The CDR3 DNA is TGCGCCAGCAATCGGGAGGGCGCGGAGACCCAGTACTTC.